One sample yielded the 20 T cell receptor beta chains listed below, sequenced in a study of shared clonotypes between healthy human individuals. The data were produced by immunoSEQ multiplex PCR, yet TCRdb's version contains in-frame clones alone and is incomplete. The sample yields 2 million or so clones, less than 95% seen once. Only CD45RO-negative cells positively selected for CCR7 counted as naive CD8 cells, so terminally differentiated effector memory CD45RA+ cells were excluded. The sequenced material came from naive CD8+ T cells sorted from blood. These receptors were obtained from a man between 18 and 35 years old in good health.

V and J are TRBV6-5 and TRBJ2-3; tentative D call: TRBD2 (6 bases). The CDR3 is made up of 15 amino acids. V was clipped by 5 bases and J by 1 base, with 13 bases between them. Germline V gene lookup returns CDR1 MNHEY and CDR2 SVGAGI. The CDR3 DNA sequence: TGTGCCAGCAGTCCCAGGGAGGCGGGCACAGATACGCAGTATTTT. Translating gives CASSPREAGTDTQYF.

This chain uses TRBV7-9 with TRBJ1-2; no clear D gene. Trimming stripped 2 bases from V and 5 bases from J, with 21 bases between. There are 17 residues in the CDR3. Germline assignment: CDR1 SEHNR and CDR2 FQNEAQ (reference sequence). CDR3 sequence: CASSLTGLISNEYGYTF. DNA for the CDR3: TGTGCCAGCAGCTTAACTGGTCTGATTAGTAACGAATATGGCTACACCTTC. Full variable domain (outside the CDR3, taken from reference TRBV7-9 and TRBJ1-2): DTGVSQNPRHKITKRGQNVTFRCDPISEHNRLYWYRQTLGQGPEFLTYFQNEAQLEKSRLLSDRFSAERPKGSFSTLEIQRTEQGDSAMYLCASSLTGLISNEYGYTFGSGTRLTVV.

This chain uses TRBV7-9 with TRBJ2-3; no reliable D call. The V end was cut by 1 base, the J end by 4 bases, with 3 bases between. CDR1 SEHNR and CDR2 FQNEAQ come from the germline V gene (reference sequence). This CDR3 is built from 12 residues. The CDR3 spells CASSLESDTQYF. As DNA, the CDR3 is TGTGCCAGCAGCTTAGAATCAGATACGCAGTATTTT.

The chain uses TRBV28 and TRBJ1-6; no definite D call. V lost 5 bases and J 8 bases, leaving 10 bases between the germline ends. CDR1 and CDR2 from the germline V gene are MDHEN and SYDVKM. The CDR3 covers 13 residues. CDR3 in DNA: TGTGCCAGCAGTGCGGACGGGGATTCACCCCTCCACTTT. Its translation is CASSADGDSPLHF.

The rearrangement uses TRBV4-1 and TRBJ2-1; 12 positions agree with TRBD2. CDR3 length: 19 amino acids. With V trimmed by 0 bases and J by 8 bases, 14 bases remained unmatched. Germline-derived CDR1 and CDR2 are MGHRA and YSYEKL. The CDR3 DNA reads TGCGCCAGCAGCCAAGATCCCCCTAGCGGGGGGGCCTTAGTATATGAGCAGTTCTTC. It codes for CASSQDPPSGGALVYEQFF.

The chain employs TRBV29-1 and TRBJ1-2; 8 bases are a match to TRBD1. The CDR3 runs 13 residues. Germline CDR1 is SQVTM and CDR2 is ANQGSEA. V lost 2 bases and J lost 5; bases outside the gene matches: 4. The CDR3 DNA follows: TGCAGCGTTGAACGGGACAGGAGGTATGGCTACACCTTC. Translated, it gives CSVERDRRYGYTF.

V is TRBV7-9 and J is TRBJ1-1; TRBD1 aligns across 7 bases. This CDR3 region has 14 residues. With V trimmed by 5 bases and J by 2 bases, 5 bases remained unmatched. Germline V gives CDR1 SEHNR, CDR2 FQNEAQ (reference sequence). The CDR3 DNA is TGTGCCAGCAGCCCTGGACAGGTTAACACTGAAGCTTTCTTT. Its translation: CASSPGQVNTEAFF.

The chain is built from TRBV15 and TRBJ2-7; D is possibly TRBD1 (6 bases). Trimming removed 5 bases at V and 3 bases at J, with 14 bases between. The CDR3 totals 14 residues. The germline CDR1 and CDR2 sequences are LNHNV and YYDKDF (reference sequence). CDR3 amino acids: CATSGQDSYYEQYF. The CDR3 DNA reads as TGTGCCACCAGCGGCCAGGACAGCTACTACGAGCAGTACTTC.

V is TRBV5-6 and J is TRBJ2-2; TRBD2 might be the D (5 bases). V lost 4 bases and J 8 bases, leaving 18 bases between the germline ends. Per the germline V gene, CDR1 is SGHDT and CDR2 is YYEEEE. The CDR3 has 15 residues. The CDR3: CASSLTGSPTGELFF. The DNA for the CDR3 is TGTGCCAGCAGCCTCACGGGGTCACCGACAGGGGAGCTGTTTTTT.

The V and J genes are TRBV6-4 and TRBJ1-4; 7 bases are a match to TRBD1. This CDR3 has 15 amino acids. CDR1 and CDR2 (germline): MRHNA, SNTAGT. Unmatched junction bases numbered 9, after V lost 3 bases and J lost 8 bases. The CDR3 sequence is CASSEYGQAGEKLFF. The CDR3 nucleotides are TGTGCCAGCAGTGAATATGGACAGGCCGGGGAAAAACTGTTTTTT.

The genes are TRBV25-1 and TRBJ2-3; D tentatively fits TRBD1 or TRBD2 (6 bases each). V was clipped by 2 bases and J by 2 bases, with 20 bases between them. The CDR3 sequence is 18 residues long. CDR1 and CDR2 from the germline V gene are MGHDK and SYGVNS. CDR3 sequence: CASSESRGGTTITDTQYF. As DNA, the CDR3 is TGTGCCAGCAGTGAAAGTCGGGGCGGGACAACAATCACAGATACGCAGTATTTT.

The chain couples TRBV15 to TRBJ2-3; 10 nucleotides agree with TRBD1. CDR1 and CDR2 (germline): LNHNV, YYDKDF (reference sequence). This CDR3 is 17 amino acids long. Trimming removed 0 bases from V and 5 bases from J; junction bases left unmatched: 8. CDR3 sequence: CATSRDRGTGVGDTQYF. In DNA form, the CDR3 reads TGTGCCACCAGCAGAGATCGTGGGACAGGGGTTGGAGATACGCAGTATTTT. Drawing the rest from reference TRBV15 and TRBJ2-3, the complete variable domain is DAMVIQNPRYQVTQFGKPVTLSCSQTLNHNVMYWYQQKSSQAPKLLFHYYDKDFNNEADTPDNFQSRRPNTSFCFLDIRSPGLGDTAMYLCATSRDRGTGVGDTQYFGPGTRLTVL.

The chain couples TRBV5-1 to TRBJ2-4; maybe TRBD1 (6 bases). Per the germline V gene, CDR1 is SGHRS and CDR2 is YFSETQ. The CDR3 loop spans 15 amino acids. Between the trimmed V and J ends, which lost 5 bases and 5 bases, there was a span of 17 bases. The CDR3 DNA follows: TGCGCCAGCAGACCGGACGGCAGGGGCCAAAACATTCAGTACTTC. This encodes CASRPDGRGQNIQYF.

The J gene is TRBJ2-3, the V gene TRBV7-8; D unresolved. V shed 7 bases and J shed 6 bases, with 17 bases lying between them. Germline values: CDR1 SGHVS, CDR2 FQNEAQ. The CDR3 runs 14 residues. This chain's CDR3 is CASNVEDRRDTQYF. The DNA of the CDR3 is TGTGCCAGCAACGTAGAGGACCGCCGGGATACGCAGTATTTT.

This sequence joins TRBV15 and TRBJ2-7; no clear D. Per the germline V gene, CDR1 is LNHNV and CDR2 is YYDKDF (reference sequence). Trimming left V 1 base short and J 5 bases short, with 15 bases between. The CDR3 is made up of 15 amino acids. This CDR3 reads CATSRGTEPPHEQYF. CDR3 nucleotides: TGTGCCACCAGCAGAGGAACGGAACCCCCTCACGAGCAGTACTTC. The variable domain in full, completed from reference TRBV15 and TRBJ2-7, reads DAMVIQNPRYQVTQFGKPVTLSCSQTLNHNVMYWYQQKSSQAPKLLFHYYDKDFNNEADTPDNFQSRRPNTSFCFLDIRSPGLGDTAMYLCATSRGTEPPHEQYFGPGTRLTVT.

This rearrangement joins TRBV6-6 to TRBJ1-3; the D is unclear. Germline-derived CDR1 and CDR2 are MNHNY and SVGAGI (reference sequence). CDR3 length equals 15 residues. The V end lost 0 bases, the J end lost 3 bases, and 9 bases lay between the germline ends. CDR3 in DNA: TGTGCCAGCAGTTACTCTGGGTCCGATGGAAACACCATATATTTT. Protein product: CASSYSGSDGNTIYF.

Worth noting for this clone: The same CDR3 is also encoded by other DNA sequences in this sample. The chain carries TRBV6-5 and TRBJ2-3, with 8 bases identical to TRBD2. This CDR3 region has 13 residues. Germline V gene lookup returns CDR1 MNHEY and CDR2 SVGAGI. V lost 7 bases to trimming and J lost 4 bases; unmatched junction nucleotides: 4. The chain's CDR3 is CASTAGGADTQYF. The CDR3 DNA sequence: TGTGCCAGCACCGCGGGAGGAGCAGATACGCAGTATTTT.

The chain employs TRBV28 and TRBJ1-6; 7 nucleotides align to TRBD1. The CDR3 contains 16 residues. The V and J ends lost 8 bases and 2 bases, in that order; junction bases with no gene match: 9. Germline CDR1 reads MDHEN; CDR2 reads SYDVKM. The DNA of the CDR3 is TGTGCCAGCTTGGCAGGGGGGGACGCCTATAATTCACCCCTCCACTTT. Its translation is CASLAGGDAYNSPLHF.

The chain joins TRBV29-1 to TRBJ2-5, with 8 positions matching TRBD2. The CDR3 is 17 amino acids. Per the germline V gene, CDR1 is SQVTM and CDR2 is ANQGSEA. V gave up 0 bases and J gave up 5 bases; unmatched junction bases: 14. CDR3 protein: CSVEDLHDGRARETQYF. Here the CDR3 DNA reads TGCAGCGTTGAAGATCTTCACGACGGGAGGGCCCGGGAGACCCAGTACTTC.

The chain uses TRBV19 and TRBJ2-2; D may be TRBD2 (5 bases). Trimming left V 1 base short and J 6 bases short, with 6 bases between. There are 13 residues in the CDR3. Germline lookup yields CDR1 LNHDA and CDR2 SQIVND (reference sequence). The CDR3 DNA follows: TGTGCCAGTAGTATAGCACTAGCCGGGGAGCTGTTTTTT. Residues: CASSIALAGELFF. Full variable domain (remainder filled in from reference TRBV19 and TRBJ2-2): DGGITQSPKYLFRKEGQNVTLSCEQNLNHDAMYWYRQDPGQGLRLIYYSQIVNDFQKGDIAEGYSVSREKKESFPLTVTSAQKNPTAFYLCASSIALAGELFFGEGSRLTVL.